This T cell receptor beta chain stems from a study of PD-L1 blockade in urothelial cancer. Study information: Patients commenced atezolizumab in about 2014, and it was given at 1,200 mg intravenously every 3 weeks. Prior chemotherapy in patients spanned 0 to 3 regimens. Typically, measured as a median, blood samples had over 120,000 T cells.

TCRdb's table, derived via immunoSEQ multiplex PCR, lists solely in-frame clones and lacks some. The sample shows about 81,000 clones, roughly nine tenths of them seen only once. Whole-study results and caveats: Below-median blood TCR clonality before treatment forecast better survival.

This CDR3 spans 17 amino acids. Notes on this clone: The antigen remains undetermined.

Sequencing used PBMCs, obtained around atezolizumab (anti-PD-L1) treatment. This clonotype was sampled from a man aged 60 to 75 with urothelial cancer. The gene calls are TRBV21-1 and TRBJ1-2; TRBD1, the table's D call, lacks a check against the DNA. TRBV21-1 is an annotated pseudogene. CDR3 loop: CASSLQGPPTRLYGYTF. The CDR3 DNA reads as TGTGCCAGCAGCCTACAGGGACCGCCAACCCGCCTCTATGGCTACACCTTC.